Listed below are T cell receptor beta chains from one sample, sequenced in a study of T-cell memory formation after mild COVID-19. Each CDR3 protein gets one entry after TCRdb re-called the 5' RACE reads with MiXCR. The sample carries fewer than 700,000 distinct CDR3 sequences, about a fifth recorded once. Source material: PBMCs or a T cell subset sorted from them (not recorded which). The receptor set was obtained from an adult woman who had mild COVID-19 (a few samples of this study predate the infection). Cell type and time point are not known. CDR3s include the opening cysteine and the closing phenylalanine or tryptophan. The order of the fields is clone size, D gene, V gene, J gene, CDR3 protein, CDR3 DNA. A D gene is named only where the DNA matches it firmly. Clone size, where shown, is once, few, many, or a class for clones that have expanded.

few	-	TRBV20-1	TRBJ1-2	CSARRGNGYTF	TGCAGTGCTAGACGAGGGAATGGCTACACCTTC
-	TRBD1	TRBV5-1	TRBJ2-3	CASSGQGGSTDTQYF	TGCGCCAGCAGCGGACAGGGGGGATCCACAGATACGCAGTATTTT
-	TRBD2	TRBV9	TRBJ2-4	CASSVGGLAGGDIQYF	TGTGCCAGCAGCGTAGGGGGACTAGCGGGAGGGGACATTCAGTACTTC
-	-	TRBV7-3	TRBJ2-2	CASSLRSGTLTTGELFF	TGTGCCAGCAGCTTAAGGTCCGGGACCCTTACAACCGGGGAGCTGTTTTTT
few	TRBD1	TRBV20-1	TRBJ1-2	CSARIGDRGHGYTF	TGCAGTGCTAGAATAGGGGACAGGGGGCACGGCTACACCTTC
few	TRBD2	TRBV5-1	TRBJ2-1	CASSLDFRTSGSSYNEQFF	TGCGCCAGCAGCTTGGATTTCCGGACTAGCGGGAGCTCCTACAATGAGCAGTTCTTC
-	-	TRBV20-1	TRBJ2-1	CSATGGKVGNEQFF	TGCAGTGCTACCGGAGGGAAAGTGGGCAATGAGCAGTTCTTC
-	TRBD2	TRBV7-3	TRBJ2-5	CASSLNGGAETQYF	TGTGCCAGCAGCTTAAACGGGGGGGCAGAGACCCAGTACTTC
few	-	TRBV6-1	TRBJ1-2	CASTRVAVGITYGYTF	TGTGCCAGCACAAGAGTGGCGGTTGGGATCACCTATGGCTACACCTTC
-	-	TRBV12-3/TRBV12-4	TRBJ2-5	CASSFEARETQYF	TGTGCCAGCAGTTTCGAAGCTAGGGAGACCCAGTACTTC
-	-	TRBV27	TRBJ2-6	CASSLAAGGANVLTF	TGTGCCAGCAGTTTAGCCGCTGGTGGGGCCAACGTCCTGACTTTC
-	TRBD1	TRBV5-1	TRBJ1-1	CASSAGTGEPEAFF	TGCGCCAGCAGCGCCGGGACAGGGGAACCTGAAGCTTTCTTT
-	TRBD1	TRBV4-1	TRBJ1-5	CASSQVPRGRVQPQHF	TGCGCCAGCAGCCAGGTGCCCAGGGGGCGCGTCCAGCCCCAGCATTTT
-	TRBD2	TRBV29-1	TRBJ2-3	CSVGAGLTDTQYF	TGCAGCGTTGGAGCGGGACTCACAGATACGCAGTATTTT
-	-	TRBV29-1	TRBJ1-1	CSVEDRRGVSTISTEAFF	TGCAGCGTTGAAGATCGGAGGGGGGTTTCAACTATCAGCACTGAAGCTTTCTTT
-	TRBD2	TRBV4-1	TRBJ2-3	CASSQMGLAYPDTQYF	TGCGCCAGCAGCCAGATGGGACTAGCGTACCCAGATACGCAGTATTTT
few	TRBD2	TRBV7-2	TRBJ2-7	CASSLKASGDSYEQYF	TGTGCCAGCAGCCTAAAGGCTAGCGGAGATTCCTACGAGCAGTACTTC
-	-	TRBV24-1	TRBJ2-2	CATSRPPGEPGELFF	TGTGCCACCAGCCGCCCTCCAGGGGAACCCGGGGAGCTGTTTTTT
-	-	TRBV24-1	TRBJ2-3	CATSHPGADTQYF	TGTGCCACCAGTCACCCGGGGGCAGATACGCAGTATTTT
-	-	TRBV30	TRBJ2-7	CAWSVQGSSYEQYF	TGTGCCTGGAGTGTTCAGGGGTCCTCCTACGAGCAGTACTTC
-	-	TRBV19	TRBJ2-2	CASRYRFDTNTGELFF	TGTGCCAGTAGGTACAGGTTCGATACGAACACCGGGGAGCTGTTTTTT
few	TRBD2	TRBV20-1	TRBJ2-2	CSASGGGADAGELFF	TGCAGTGCTAGCGGCGGGGGGGCCGACGCCGGGGAGCTGTTTTTT
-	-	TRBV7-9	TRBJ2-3	CASSLAGPADTQYF	TGTGCCAGCAGCTTAGCGGGCCCCGCAGATACGCAGTATTTT
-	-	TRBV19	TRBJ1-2	CATHLKGVNYGYTF	TGTGCCACTCATCTTAAGGGTGTTAACTATGGCTACACCTTC
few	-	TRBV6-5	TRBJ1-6	CASSYFDGNSPLHF	TGTGCCAGCAGTTACTTCGACGGAAATTCACCCCTCCACTTT
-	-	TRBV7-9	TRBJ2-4	CASSGGGLKNIQYF	TGTGCCAGCAGCGGGGGAGGATTGAAAAACATTCAGTACTTC
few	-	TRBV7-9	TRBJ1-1	CASSRGAEGEAFF	TGTGCCAGCAGCCGAGGGGCGGAGGGGGAAGCTTTCTTT